This is a list of T cell receptor beta chains from one sample in a study of shared clonotypes between healthy human individuals. Assay used: immunoSEQ multiplex PCR; TCRdb lists only in-frame clones, some missing. Counted here are 2 million to 2.5 million clones, around 95% occurring once; the ten biggest clones make up roughly 0.13%. The sequencing input was naive CD4+ T cells sorted from blood. Every receptor here comes from a man younger than 30 in good health. Each CDR3 is given with its conserved first and last residue.

TRBV7-2	CASSLNPRNTGELFF
TRBV30	CAWGDGGGNTIYF
TRBV11-3	CASSLGGRGRDEQYF
TRBV5-1	CASSPGGGGTDTQYF
TRBV7-2	CASSSLAGGYEQYF
TRBV9	CASSETSLNTGELFF
TRBV29-1	CSAQGLDGYTF
TRBV18	CASSPNTNTGELFF
TRBV6-5	CASSYRRSLAKNIQYF
TRBV28	CASSGQGMLVTEAFF
TRBV7-3	CASSFSSYGNEQFF
TRBV5-4	CASSSREAREKLFF
TRBV6-6	CASSYSENSPLHF
TRBV27	CASSSDRIAGYTF
TRBV30	CAWGVRGSLHEQYF
TRBV7-8	CASSVTGAYEQYF
TRBV27	CASRGQGTEAFF
TRBV9	CASSVALGMNTEAFF
TRBV30	CAWSVQGVSNTGELFF
TRBV18	CASSFRDRDRTEAFF
TRBV27	CASNSGNTGELFF
TRBV6-5	CASSSTDTNQPQHF